This TCR beta chain was sequenced in a study of T cell changes during pregnancy in multiple sclerosis. Measured with immunoSEQ multiplex PCR; TCRdb has only the in-frame clones, and not every one. The data contain 40,000 to 55,000 clones, around 90% of them seen just once; the ten biggest clones take up approximately 2.6%. V dropped 7 bases and J dropped 4 bases, with 13 bases sitting between them. From germline, CDR1 is SGHAT and CDR2 FQNNGV. This CDR3 spans 13 amino acids. The sample consisted of CD8+ T cells from peripheral blood mononuclear cells, taken in the second trimester of pregnancy. The rearrangement links TRBV11-2 to TRBJ1-2; D ambiguous. This sequence was found in a female donor with multiple sclerosis, enrolled in a pregnancy study. CDR3 in amino acids: CASTSGGIYGYTF. CDR3 in DNA: TGTGCCAGCACGTCGGGAGGTATCTATGGCTACACCTTC.